The 32 T cell receptor beta chains presented below share a single source sample, sequenced in a study of cytomegalovirus exposure and HLA in healthy donors. PCR used 60 Vbeta primers and 13 Jbeta primers. Measured with immunoSEQ multiplex PCR; TCRdb has only the in-frame clones, and not every one. This listing includes tens of thousands of clones. The sample taken for sequencing was PBMCs. Receptor source: a woman aged 40 to 50 in good health and CMV-seronegative.

This sequence joins TRBV14 and TRBJ2-3; D gene uncertain. Trimming shortened V by 2 bases and J by 0 bases, and 3 bases separated the two germline ends. CDR3 length: 13 amino acids. Per the germline V gene, CDR1 is SGHDN and CDR2 is FVKESK. The CDR3 coding sequence is TGTGCCAGCAGCCAACTTAGCACAGATACGCAGTATTTT. It yields the protein CASSQLSTDTQYF.

The CDR3 DNA reads as TGTGCCAGCTCACCGGGACTAGCGGGGGAGGATACGCAGTATTTT. This translates into CASSPGLAGEDTQYF. V gene TRBV18 combines with J gene TRBJ2-3, with 14 bases identical to TRBD2. The junction had 2 bases not matched to a gene; V was cut back by 3 bases and J by 6 bases. The germline gives CDR1 KGHSH, CDR2 LQKENI. The CDR3 is 15 residues long.

This chain connects TRBV6-1 to TRBJ2-3, with 9 nucleotides matching TRBD2. With V trimmed by 0 bases and J by 5 bases, 6 bases remained unmatched. Germline values: CDR1 MNHNS, CDR2 SASEGT. This CDR3 region has 16 residues. Here the CDR3 reads CASSEAGLANGDTQYF. CDR3 sequence (DNA): TGTGCCAGCAGTGAAGCGGGACTAGCCAATGGAGATACGCAGTATTTT.

The gene calls are TRBV5-1 and TRBJ2-5, with D perhaps matching TRBD2 (5 bases). This CDR3 is 15 amino acids long. Germline CDR1 is SGHRS and CDR2 is YFSETQ. V lost 0 bases and J lost 0, with 9 bases in between. The CDR3 DNA reads TGCGCCAGCAGCTTGGGAGGGCCGTACCAAGAGACCCAGTACTTC. Residues: CASSLGGPYQETQYF.

The V gene is TRBV29-1, the J gene TRBJ1-1; D unresolved. The CDR3 sequence is 13 residues long. Germline assignment: CDR1 SQVTM and CDR2 ANQGSEA. V lost 5 bases and J 0 bases, leaving 10 bases between the germline ends. The CDR3 protein is CSVRRRMNTEAFF. CDR3 in DNA: TGCAGCGTTCGTCGGAGGATGAACACTGAAGCTTTCTTT. The full variable domain, rest sourced from reference TRBV29-1 and TRBJ1-1, is SAVISQKPSRDICQRGTSLTIQCQVDSQVTMMFWYRQQPGQSLTLIATANQGSEATYESGFVIDKFPISRPNLTFSTLTVSNMSPEDSSIYLCSVRRRMNTEAFFGQGTRLTVV.

The genes are TRBV7-9 and TRBJ2-7; TRBD2 agrees at 9 bases. Germline assignment: CDR1 SEHNR and CDR2 FQNEAQ (reference sequence). The junction had 13 bases not matched to a gene; V was cut back by 5 bases and J by 2 bases. The CDR3 sequence is 17 residues long. CDR3 coding DNA: TGTGCCAGCAGCCGTCCGGGAGCGGGGGGAGTCGCCTACGAGCAGTACTTC. Amino acids: CASSRPGAGGVAYEQYF.

In regard to this clone: The junction departs from germline at one end; a sequencing error may be responsible. The sample holds other DNA sequences that translate to the same CDR3. The chain uses TRBV27 and TRBJ1-6; D not resolved. The germline V gene has CDR1 MNHEY and CDR2 SMNVEV (reference sequence). The CDR3 spans 14 residues. The CDR3 DNA is TGTGCCAGCAGTTTGTACTCCCTCAATTCACCCCTACACTTT. Translated: CASSLYSLNSPLHF.

The chain combines TRBV4-3 with TRBJ2-1; no firm D call. From germline, CDR1 is LGHNA and CDR2 YSLEER. CDR3 length equals 13 residues. The V gene lost 0 bases and the J gene lost 3 bases, with 3 bases spanning the gap. The CDR3 nucleotides are TGCGCCAGCAGCCAAGACTTCTACAATGAGCAGTTCTTC. As protein: CASSQDFYNEQFF.

V is TRBV27 and J is TRBJ1-5; TRBD1 matches at 7 bases. V shed 3 bases, J shed 4 bases, and the junction held 6 bases outside the gene matches. This CDR3 spans 15 amino acids. CDR1 and CDR2 from the germline V gene are MNHEY and SMNVEV (reference sequence). CDR3: CASSLGGQTNQPQHF. The CDR3, as DNA: TGTGCCAGCAGTTTGGGGGGACAGACTAATCAGCCCCAGCATTTT.

J is TRBJ2-7 and V is TRBV5-1; 7 positions agree with TRBD2. Germline-derived CDR1 and CDR2 are SGHRS and YFSETQ. The CDR3 totals 16 residues. J was trimmed by 3 bases and V by 4 bases; bases with no gene match: 13. CDR3 region: CASSLLGGSSDYEQYF. CDR3 DNA sequence: TGCGCCAGCAGCCTGTTGGGGGGGTCATCGGACTACGAGCAGTACTTC.

This chain joins TRBV18 and TRBJ2-5; TRBD2 matches 8 bases. TRBJ2-7 matches the DNA end more closely, so the J call is doubtful. CDR3 length equals 13 residues. Looked up from germline, CDR1 is KGHSH and CDR2 is LQKENI. The CDR3 reads CASSPGTSGEQYF. CDR3 coding DNA: TGTGCCAGCTCCCCCGGGACTAGTGGCGAGCAGTACTTC.

This chain uses TRBV5-1 with TRBJ1-4, with a possible D match to TRBD1 (5 bases). Germline loops: CDR1 SGHRS, CDR2 YFSETQ. This CDR3 is 17 amino acids long. V lost 1 base and J lost 7, with 20 bases in between. The CDR3 loop reads CASSLTYYQVGGEKLFF. The CDR3, as DNA: TGCGCCAGCAGCTTGACCTACTATCAGGTGGGGGGTGAAAAACTGTTTTTT.

V and J are TRBV28 and TRBJ1-1; 7 nucleotides align to TRBD1. Germline trimming cut 8 bases from V and 2 bases from J; bases unmatched to any gene: 8. The CDR3 loop spans 14 amino acids. Germline lookup yields CDR1 MDHEN and CDR2 SYDVKM. The CDR3, as DNA: TGTGCCAGCGGACCGGGACAGCTAAACACTGAAGCTTTCTTT. Translated, it gives CASGPGQLNTEAFF.

The chain joins TRBV6-6 to TRBJ2-2, with 8 bases that match TRBD1. The CDR3 covers 15 residues. CDR1 MNHNY and CDR2 SVGAGI come from the germline V gene (reference sequence). J was trimmed by 1 base and V by 4 bases; bases with no gene match: 2. CDR3 in DNA: TGTGCCAGCAGTTGGACAGGGTTGAACACCGGGGAGCTGTTTTTT. Its protein product is CASSWTGLNTGELFF.

The V call is TRBV7-2, the J call TRBJ1-5; TRBD1 agrees at 7 bases. The CDR3 has 15 residues. V was pared by 5 bases and J by 3 bases, with 7 bases of the junction left unmatched. CDR1 is SGHTA and CDR2 is FQGNSA in the germline V gene. CDR3 nucleotides: TGTGCCAGCAGCCCCTCAGGGGGGTTCAATCAGCCCCAGCATTTT. It codes for CASSPSGGFNQPQHF.

This chain uses TRBV6-4 with TRBJ2-7; unclear D gene. Germline CDR1 is MRHNA and CDR2 is SNTAGT. The V gene lost 6 bases and the J gene lost 3 bases, with 15 bases spanning the gap. The CDR3 covers 14 residues. The CDR3 sequence: CASRIPPANYEQYF. Here the CDR3 DNA reads TGTGCCAGCAGGATCCCCCCCGCGAACTACGAGCAGTACTTC.

The gene calls are TRBV19 and TRBJ1-5; 12 nucleotides align to TRBD1. CDR1 and CDR2 from the germline V gene are LNHDA and SQIVND (reference sequence). The CDR3 is 16 residues long. V lost 5 bases, J lost 7 bases, and 9 bases stayed unmatched. CDR3 in amino acids: CASSVPGQGAIQPQHF. In DNA form, the CDR3 reads TGTGCCAGTAGTGTACCGGGACAGGGGGCCATCCAGCCCCAGCATTTT.

CDR3 bases: TGTGCCAGCAGCCGACCGGAGGGGAACACAGATACGCAGTATTTT. It encodes CASSRPEGNTDTQYF. The chain is built from TRBV6-6 and TRBJ2-3, with a possible D match to TRBD2 (6 bases). V lost 6 bases to trimming and J lost 2 bases, with 15 bases between them. This CDR3 spans 15 amino acids. The germline CDR1 and CDR2 sequences are MNHNY and SVGAGI (reference sequence).

V and J are TRBV11-2 and TRBJ1-2, with 11 nucleotides matching TRBD1. V dropped 5 bases and J dropped 4; count of bases not matched to a gene: 12. The CDR3 runs to 17 residues. The germline gives CDR1 SGHAT, CDR2 FQNNGV. The DNA of the CDR3 is TGTGCCAGCAGCCAAATCCGGGACAGGGGGTTTAGCTATGGCTACACCTTC. Translation gives CASSQIRDRGFSYGYTF. Full variable domain (remainder filled in from reference TRBV11-2 and TRBJ1-2): EAGVAQSPRYKIIEKRQSVAFWCNPISGHATLYWYQQILGQGPKLLIQFQNNGVVDDSQLPKDRFSAERLKGVDSTLKIQPAKLEDSAVYLCASSQIRDRGFSYGYTFGSGTRLTVV.

The rearrangement links TRBV28 to TRBJ2-7; D is perhaps TRBD1 (6 bases). The CDR3 totals 18 residues. The germline CDR1 and CDR2 sequences are MDHEN and SYDVKM. V was trimmed by 7 bases and J by 0 bases, leaving 25 bases between them. Here the CDR3 reads CASTPPDITGTHSYEQYF. DNA of the CDR3: TGTGCCAGCACTCCCCCCGATATTACAGGGACCCACTCCTACGAGCAGTACTTC.

The gene calls are TRBV5-1 and TRBJ1-1, with TRBD1 matching over 10 bases. The germline V gene has CDR1 SGHRS and CDR2 YFSETQ. V lost 0 bases and J lost 6; bases outside the gene matches: 5. The CDR3 extends over 15 amino acids. CDR3 loop: CASSLGQGAKPEAFF. CDR3 coding DNA: TGCGCCAGCAGCTTGGGACAGGGGGCGAAGCCTGAAGCTTTCTTT.

The gene calls are TRBV6-5 and TRBJ2-1; D is undetermined. The CDR3 loop spans 13 amino acids. The V and J ends lost 0 bases and 10 bases respectively, with 10 bases between them. Per germline, CDR1 MNHEY and CDR2 SVGAGI. In nucleotides, the CDR3 is TGTGCCAGCAGTTACTCGTGGCCGCCCGAGCAGTTCTTC. Its protein is CASSYSWPPEQFF.

The genes are TRBV29-1 and TRBJ1-2; D unresolved. There are 12 residues in the CDR3. The V end was cut by 4 bases, the J end by 6 bases, with 12 bases between. Germline values: CDR1 SQVTM, CDR2 ANQGSEA. This CDR3 reads CSVGGPGHGYTF. The CDR3 nucleotides are TGCAGCGTTGGCGGCCCTGGCCATGGCTACACCTTC.

V is TRBV10-3 and J is TRBJ2-2; 10 bases fit TRBD1. Germline assignment: CDR1 ENHRY and CDR2 SYGVKD. This CDR3 has 16 residues. J was trimmed by 5 bases and V by 4 bases; bases with no gene match: 7. CDR3 in amino acids: CAISAGEGQGTGELFF. CDR3 sequence (DNA): TGTGCCATCAGTGCGGGGGAGGGACAGGGGACCGGGGAGCTGTTTTTT.

This chain uses TRBV18 with TRBJ1-2; TRBD1 matches at 7 bases. V lost 5 bases, J lost 5 bases, and 5 bases stayed unmatched. The CDR3 spans 13 residues. Germline-derived CDR1 and CDR2 are KGHSH and LQKENI. The CDR3 sequence is CASSTGTAYGYTF. The CDR3 bases are TGTGCCAGCTCAACAGGGACAGCGTATGGCTACACCTTC.

This sequence joins TRBV9 and TRBJ2-3; unclear D gene. The V gene lost 0 bases and the J gene lost 0 bases, with 11 bases spanning the gap. CDR1 and CDR2 from the germline V gene are SGDLS and YYNGEE. The CDR3 totals 16 residues. CDR3 loop: CASSVGRGSSTDTQYF. CDR3 coding DNA: TGTGCCAGCAGCGTAGGAAGAGGTTCGAGCACAGATACGCAGTATTTT.

This rearrangement joins TRBV9 to TRBJ2-7; 10 bases agree with TRBD1. The V and J ends lost 2 bases and 6 bases, in that order; junction bases with no gene match: 5. CDR3 size: 14 residues. Germline-derived CDR1 and CDR2 are SGDLS and YYNGEE. CDR3 bases: TGTGCCAGCAGCGTGGGGACAGGGGTTAGCGAGCAGTACTTC. Its protein product is CASSVGTGVSEQYF.

The chain links TRBV7-9 to TRBJ1-2; TRBD1 agrees at 7 bases. J was trimmed by 5 bases and V by 5 bases; bases with no gene match: 5. The CDR3 has 13 residues. Germline CDR1 is SEHNR and CDR2 is FQNEAQ (reference sequence). The CDR3 nucleotides are TGTGCCAGCAGCCTAAACAGGGGATATGGCTACACCTTC. Protein product: CASSLNRGYGYTF.

The chain links TRBV19 to TRBJ2-2; 8 bases match TRBD2. V shed 7 bases, J shed 2 bases, and the junction held 6 bases outside the gene matches. CDR3 length equals 15 residues. CDR1 and CDR2 (germline): LNHDA, SQIVND (reference sequence). The CDR3 DNA is TGTGCCAGTAAGGCAAGCGGGGGAAACACCGGGGAGCTGTTTTTT. It yields the protein CASKASGGNTGELFF.

Note on this clone: This CDR3 is missing its conserved last phenylalanine or tryptophan, likely due to a read error. The V gene is TRBV28, the J gene TRBJ1-1; perhaps TRBD1 as D (5 bases). The V and J ends lost 2 bases and 7 bases respectively, with 11 bases between them. CDR1 is MDHEN, CDR2 SYDVKM, per germline. The CDR3 is made up of 13 amino acids. This CDR3 is CASSLQGSDEAFP. The CDR3, as DNA: TGTGCCAGCAGTTTACAGGGATCGGATGAAGCTTTCCCC.

As to this clone: At one end the junction does not follow the germline gene, possibly because of a read error. The CDR3 DNA reads TGTGCCAGCACGTGGGCTTATACTTCACCCCTCCACTTT. Its protein is CASTWAYTSPLHF. V usage is TRBV28 and J usage is TRBJ1-6, with unresolved D. CDR3 length equals 13 residues. Germline values: CDR1 MDHEN, CDR2 SYDVKM.

The chain is built from TRBV5-1 and TRBJ2-7; D unclear. The germline V gene encodes CDR1 SGHRS and CDR2 YFSETQ. Trimming cost V 3 bases and J 2 bases, with 3 bases left between them. The CDR3 has 11 residues. CDR3 DNA sequence: TGCGCCAGCAGCTCGGCCTACGAGCAGTACTTC. Translating gives CASSSAYEQYF. The full variable domain, with the rest looked up from reference TRBV5-1 and TRBJ2-7, is KAGVTQTPRYLIKTRGQQVTLSCSPISGHRSVSWYQQTPGQGLQFLFEYFSETQRNKGNFPGRFSGRQFSNSRSEMNVSTLELGDSALYLCASSSAYEQYFGPGTRLTVT.